Sequencing of this T cell receptor (beta chain) was carried out in a study of blood T cell repertoires in COVID-19. The wider study: The analysed material was cDNA or gDNA that came from T cells, B-cell-depleted T cells, or PBMCs.

Original data processing: Using reference gene primer amplification, nucleated cell counts were estimated. Using immunoSEQ multiplex PCR, the repertoire was profiled, and TCRdb retains in-frame clones only, with some absent. Clone size and V and J calls were adopted from that table, with D and trimming inferred from the DNA. The table includes 85,000 to 95,000 clones, approximately 88% detected once. This clone was found once. There are 15 residues in the CDR3. Trimming removed 0 bases from V and 4 bases from J, with 13 bases in between. Germline V CDR1 and CDR2: SGDLS, YYNGEE. This TCR was sampled from a man aged 55 to 70 with acute or convalescent COVID-19. V and J are TRBV9 and TRBJ1-2; no clear D. Sequencing used peripheral blood. Here the CDR3 DNA reads TGTGCCAGCAGCGTAGGGGCCACCAAACGCTATGGCTACACCTTC. Residues: CASSVGATKRYGYTF.